The source of this TCR beta chain is a study of OX40 agonist ivuxolimab in advanced cancers. Study-level information: Each patient was given ivuxolimab into a vein every 2 weeks, at 0.01 to 10 mg/kg.

About this clone itself: Antigen: not known.

Study findings and constraints: Among the lowest peripheral clonal expansion occurred in 0.1-3.0 mg/kg partial responders.

This CDR3 is built from 12 residues. Germline CDR1 and CDR2: SGHDT and YYEEEE. The V gene lost 3 bases and the J gene lost 6 bases, with 7 bases spanning the gap. Measured with immunoSEQ multiplex PCR; TCRdb has only the in-frame clones, and not every one. The sample consists of roughly 90,000 clones, about 90% of them appearing once. The V call is TRBV5-6, the J call TRBJ2-1; D is unresolved. Specimen: CD4+ or CD8+ T cells sorted from blood, collected in a trial of the OX40 agonist ivuxolimab. This clonotype was obtained from an adult with an advanced solid tumor such as melanoma, head and neck, liver or kidney cancer. CDR3 DNA: TGTGCCAGCAGCTGGATGGGCAATGAGCAGTTCTTC. It specifies CASSWMGNEQFF.